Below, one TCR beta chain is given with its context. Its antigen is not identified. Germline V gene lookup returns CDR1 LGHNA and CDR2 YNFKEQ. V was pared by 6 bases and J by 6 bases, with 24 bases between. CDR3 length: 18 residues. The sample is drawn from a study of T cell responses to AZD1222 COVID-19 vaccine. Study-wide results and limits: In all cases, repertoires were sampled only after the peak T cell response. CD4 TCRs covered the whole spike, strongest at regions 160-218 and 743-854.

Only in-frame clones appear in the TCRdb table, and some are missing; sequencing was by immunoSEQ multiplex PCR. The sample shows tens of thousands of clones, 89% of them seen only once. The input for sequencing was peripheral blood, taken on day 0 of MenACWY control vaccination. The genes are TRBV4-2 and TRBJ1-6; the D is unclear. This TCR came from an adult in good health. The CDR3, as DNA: TGTGCCAGCAGGGACGGCGTGGGTTTATCTGATGGTAATTCACCCCTCCACTTT. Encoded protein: CASRDGVGLSDGNSPLHF.